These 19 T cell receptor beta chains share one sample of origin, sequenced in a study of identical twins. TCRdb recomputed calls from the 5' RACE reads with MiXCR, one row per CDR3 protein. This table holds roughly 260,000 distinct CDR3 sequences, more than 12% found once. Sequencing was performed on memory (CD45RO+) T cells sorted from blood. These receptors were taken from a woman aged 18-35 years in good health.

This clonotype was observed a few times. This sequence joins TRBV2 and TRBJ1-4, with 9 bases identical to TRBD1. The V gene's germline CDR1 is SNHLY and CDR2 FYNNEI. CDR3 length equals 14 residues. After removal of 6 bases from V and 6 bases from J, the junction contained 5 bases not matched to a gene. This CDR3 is CASRPGQGDEKLFF. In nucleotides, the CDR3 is TGTGCCAGCAGACCGGGACAGGGTGATGAAAAACTGTTTTTT.

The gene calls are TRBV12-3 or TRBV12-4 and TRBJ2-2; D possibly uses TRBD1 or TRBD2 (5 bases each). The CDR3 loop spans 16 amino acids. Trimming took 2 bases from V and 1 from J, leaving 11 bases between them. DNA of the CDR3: TGTGCCAGCAGTTTACCCGGGACCCAGAACACCGGGGAGCTGTTTTTT. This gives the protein CASSLPGTQNTGELFF.

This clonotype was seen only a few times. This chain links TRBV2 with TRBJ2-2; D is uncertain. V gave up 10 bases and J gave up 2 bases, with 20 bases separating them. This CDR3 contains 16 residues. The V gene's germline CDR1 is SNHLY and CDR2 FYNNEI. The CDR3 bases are TGTGCCATCCCGAAAGGTGGCAGTGCTAACACCGGGGAGCTGTTTTTT. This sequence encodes CAIPKGGSANTGELFF. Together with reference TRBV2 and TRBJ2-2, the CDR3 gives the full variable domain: EPEVTQTPSHQVTQMGQEVILRCVPISNHLYFYWYRQILGQKVEFLVSFYNNEISEKSEIFDDQFSVERPDGSNFTLKIRSTKLEDSAMYFCAIPKGGSANTGELFFGEGSRLTVL.

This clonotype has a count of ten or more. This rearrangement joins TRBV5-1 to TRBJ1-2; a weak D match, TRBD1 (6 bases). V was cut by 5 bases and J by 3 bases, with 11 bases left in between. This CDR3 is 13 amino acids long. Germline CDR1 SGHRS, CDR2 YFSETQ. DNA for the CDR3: TGCGCCAGCAGAACTGGGGGCGACTATGGCTACACCTTC. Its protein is CASRTGGDYGYTF.

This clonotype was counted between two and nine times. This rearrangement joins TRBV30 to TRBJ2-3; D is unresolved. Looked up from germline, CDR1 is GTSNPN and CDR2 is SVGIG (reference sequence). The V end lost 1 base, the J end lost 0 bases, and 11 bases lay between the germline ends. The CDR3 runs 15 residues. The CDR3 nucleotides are TGTGCCTGGAGTGACTTGGGCGCCAGCACAGATACGCAGTATTTT. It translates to CAWSDLGASTDTQYF.

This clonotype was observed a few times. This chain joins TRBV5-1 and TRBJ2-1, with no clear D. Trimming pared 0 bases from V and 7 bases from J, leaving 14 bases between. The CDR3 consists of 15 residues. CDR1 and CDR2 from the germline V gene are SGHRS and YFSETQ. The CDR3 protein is CASSLDPLPLNEQFF. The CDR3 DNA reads TGCGCCAGCAGCTTGGATCCTCTCCCCTTGAATGAGCAGTTCTTC. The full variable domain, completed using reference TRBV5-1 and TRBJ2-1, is KAGVTQTPRYLIKTRGQQVTLSCSPISGHRSVSWYQQTPGQGLQFLFEYFSETQRNKGNFPGRFSGRQFSNSRSEMNVSTLELGDSALYLCASSLDPLPLNEQFFGPGTRLTVL.

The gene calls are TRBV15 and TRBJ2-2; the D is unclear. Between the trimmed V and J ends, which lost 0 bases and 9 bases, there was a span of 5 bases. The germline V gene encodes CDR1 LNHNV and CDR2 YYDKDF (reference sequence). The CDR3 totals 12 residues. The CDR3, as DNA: TGTGCCACCAGCAGAGATGAAAGGGAGCTGTTTTTT. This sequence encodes CATSRDERELFF.

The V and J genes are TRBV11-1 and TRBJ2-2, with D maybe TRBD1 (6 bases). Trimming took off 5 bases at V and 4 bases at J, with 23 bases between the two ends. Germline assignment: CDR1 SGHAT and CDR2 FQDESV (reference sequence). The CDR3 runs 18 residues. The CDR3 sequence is CASSPNRWYRAGTGELFF. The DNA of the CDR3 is TGTGCCAGCAGCCCGAACAGATGGTACAGGGCCGGCACCGGGGAGCTGTTTTTT.

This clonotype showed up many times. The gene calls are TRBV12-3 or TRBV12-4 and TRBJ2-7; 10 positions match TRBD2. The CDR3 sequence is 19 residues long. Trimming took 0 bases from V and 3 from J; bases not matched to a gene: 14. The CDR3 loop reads CASSLARRGLAGGLYEQYF. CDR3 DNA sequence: TGTGCCAGCAGTTTAGCGCGCAGGGGGTTAGCGGGGGGACTCTACGAGCAGTACTTC.

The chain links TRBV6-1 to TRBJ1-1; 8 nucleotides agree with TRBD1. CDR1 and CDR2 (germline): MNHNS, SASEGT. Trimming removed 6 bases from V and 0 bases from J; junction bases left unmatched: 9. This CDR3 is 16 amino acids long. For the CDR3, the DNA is TGTGCCAGCAGCCCGGATGGGACAGGATTGAACACTGAAGCTTTCTTT. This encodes CASSPDGTGLNTEAFF.

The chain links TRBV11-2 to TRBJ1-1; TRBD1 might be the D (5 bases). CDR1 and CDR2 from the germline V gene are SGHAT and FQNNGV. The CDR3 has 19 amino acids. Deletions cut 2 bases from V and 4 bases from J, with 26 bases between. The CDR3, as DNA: TGTGCCAGCAGCTTACCCAGGGTCGGGCAGTTTTTAGCCGCCACTGAAGCTTTCTTT. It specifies CASSLPRVGQFLAATEAFF. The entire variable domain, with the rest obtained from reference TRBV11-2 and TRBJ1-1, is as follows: EAGVAQSPRYKIIEKRQSVAFWCNPISGHATLYWYQQILGQGPKLLIQFQNNGVVDDSQLPKDRFSAERLKGVDSTLKIQPAKLEDSAVYLCASSLPRVGQFLAATEAFFGQGTRLTVV.

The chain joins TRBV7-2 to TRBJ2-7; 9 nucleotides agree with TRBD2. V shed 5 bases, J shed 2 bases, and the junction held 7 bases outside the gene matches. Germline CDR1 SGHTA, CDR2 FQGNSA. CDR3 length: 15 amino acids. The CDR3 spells CASSRSAGGPYEQYF. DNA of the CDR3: TGTGCCAGCAGCCGATCAGCGGGAGGACCCTACGAGCAGTACTTC. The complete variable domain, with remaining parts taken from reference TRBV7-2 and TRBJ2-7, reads GAGVSQSPSNKVTEKGKDVELRCDPISGHTALYWYRQSLGQGLEFLIYFQGNSAPDKSGLPSDRFSAERTGGSVSTLTIQRTQQEDSAVYLCASSRSAGGPYEQYFGPGTRLTVT.

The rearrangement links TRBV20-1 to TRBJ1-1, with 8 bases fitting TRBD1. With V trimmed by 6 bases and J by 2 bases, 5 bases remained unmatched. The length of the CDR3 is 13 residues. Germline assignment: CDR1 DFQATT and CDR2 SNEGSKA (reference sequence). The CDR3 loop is CSADRVDNTEAFF. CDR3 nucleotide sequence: TGCAGTGCGGACAGGGTAGATAACACTGAAGCTTTCTTT.

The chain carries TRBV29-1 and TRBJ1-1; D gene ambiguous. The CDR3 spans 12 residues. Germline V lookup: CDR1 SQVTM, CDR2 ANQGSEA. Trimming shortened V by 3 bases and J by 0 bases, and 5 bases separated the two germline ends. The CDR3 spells CSVDQVNTEAFF. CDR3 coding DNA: TGCAGCGTTGATCAGGTGAACACTGAAGCTTTCTTT.

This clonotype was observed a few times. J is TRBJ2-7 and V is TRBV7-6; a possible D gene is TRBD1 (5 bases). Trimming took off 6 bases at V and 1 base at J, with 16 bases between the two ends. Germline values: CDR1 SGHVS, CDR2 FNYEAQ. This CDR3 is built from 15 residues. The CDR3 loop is CASRTTPDTSYEQYF. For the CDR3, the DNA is TGTGCCAGCAGAACCACCCCGGACACTTCCTACGAGCAGTACTTC.

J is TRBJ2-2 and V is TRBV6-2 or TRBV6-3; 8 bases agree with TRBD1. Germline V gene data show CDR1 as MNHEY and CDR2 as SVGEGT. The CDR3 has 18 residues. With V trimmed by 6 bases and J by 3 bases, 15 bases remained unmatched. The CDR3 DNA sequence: TGTGCCAGCAGAATGGACCTGAGACAGGGGTTGTACACCGGGGAGCTGTTTTTT. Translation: CASRMDLRQGLYTGELFF.

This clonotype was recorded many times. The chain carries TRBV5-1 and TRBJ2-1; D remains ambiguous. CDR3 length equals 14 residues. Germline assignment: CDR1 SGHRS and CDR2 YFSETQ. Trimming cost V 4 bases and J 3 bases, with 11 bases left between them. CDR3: CASSPQANYNEQFF. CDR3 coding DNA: TGCGCCAGCAGCCCCCAGGCTAACTACAATGAGCAGTTCTTC.

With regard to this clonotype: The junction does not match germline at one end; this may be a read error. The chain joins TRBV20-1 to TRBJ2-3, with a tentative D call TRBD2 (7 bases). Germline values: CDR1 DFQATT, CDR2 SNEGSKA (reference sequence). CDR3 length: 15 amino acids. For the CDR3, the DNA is TGCAGTGCGAGAGGGCCGGGGGGCCGCACAGATACGCAGTATTTT. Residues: CSARGPGGRTDTQYF.

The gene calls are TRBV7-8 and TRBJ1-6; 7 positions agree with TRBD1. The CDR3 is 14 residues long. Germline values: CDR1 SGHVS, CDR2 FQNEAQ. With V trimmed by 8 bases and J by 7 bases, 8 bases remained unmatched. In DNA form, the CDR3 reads TGTGCCAGCTACCCTGGGACAGCAAATTCACCCCTCCACTTT. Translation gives CASYPGTANSPLHF. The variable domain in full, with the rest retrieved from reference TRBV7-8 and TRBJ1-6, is GAGVSQSPRYKVAKRGQDVALRCDPISGHVSLFWYQQALGQGPEFLTYFQNEAQLDKSGLPSDRFFAERPEGSVSTLKIQRTQQEDSAVYLCASYPGTANSPLHFGNGTRLTVT.